This TCR beta chain originates from a study of T cell responses to AZD1222 COVID-19 vaccine. The study, taken as a whole, reports: At baseline, just 6 or 7 AZD1222 recipients tested seropositive. Nearly half of unique spike-specific TCRs reportedly avoided B.1.351 and B.1.1.7 mutated regions. There were vaccine-associated CD4 TCRs across spike, dominant at 160-218 and 743-854. Only after the peak T cell response were repertoires sampled.

Germline CDR1 is MNHEY and CDR2 is SVGEGT. Trimming left V 3 bases short and J 8 bases short, with 16 bases between. There are 14 residues in the CDR3. Of note for this clone: Its antigen is as yet unknown.

Profiled with immunoSEQ multiplex PCR; TCRdb holds only in-frame clones, not every one. The table includes about 140,000 clones, approximately 91% detected once. The TCR comes from an adult who received the AZD1222 COVID-19 vaccine. The sequencing used peripheral blood, collected 28 days after the second AZD1222 dose. V gene TRBV6-2 or TRBV6-3 combines with J gene TRBJ1-2; D not certain. For the CDR3, the DNA is TGTGCCAGCAGTTATGATACGGCTCCCCCAGGCTACACCTTC. Translating gives CASSYDTAPPGYTF.